This TCR beta chain was retrieved from a study of T-cell memory formation after mild COVID-19. Study-wide context: The study found TCR clusters largely donor specific. Study results and caveats: Some responding clones appeared in pre-infection memory, suggesting cross-reactive memory joined. Clones shrinking between day 15 and 85 showed a balanced CD4/CD8 split, and those that grew later tilted toward CD4+.

MiXCR, run by TCRdb on the 5' RACE reads, gives a single entry per CDR3 protein. The sample yields 270,000 or so distinct CDR3 sequences, about a sixth seen once. Trimming stripped 0 bases from V and 8 bases from J, with 13 bases between. Germline V lookup: CDR1 LGHNA, CDR2 YSLEER. CDR3 length: 14 amino acids. This clonotype was picked up a small number of times. The antigen remains unidentified. The clonotype comes from a man between 18 and 35 years old who had mild COVID-19 (a few samples of this study predate the infection). Cell type and time point are not known. Sequenced material: PBMCs or a T cell subset sorted from them (not recorded which). The J gene is TRBJ1-2, the V gene TRBV4-3, with D perhaps TRBD1 (6 bases). Here the CDR3 DNA reads TGCGCCAGCAGCCAAGATTTGGGGGCCGGGGGCTACACCTTC. Residues: CASSQDLGAGGYTF.